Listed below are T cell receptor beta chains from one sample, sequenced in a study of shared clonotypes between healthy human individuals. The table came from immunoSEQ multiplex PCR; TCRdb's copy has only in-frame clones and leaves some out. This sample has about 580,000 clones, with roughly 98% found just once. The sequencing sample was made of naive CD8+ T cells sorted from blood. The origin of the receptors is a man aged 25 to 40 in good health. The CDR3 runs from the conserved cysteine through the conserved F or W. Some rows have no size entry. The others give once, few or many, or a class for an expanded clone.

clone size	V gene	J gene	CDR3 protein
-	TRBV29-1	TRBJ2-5	CSVRLAGDERETQYF
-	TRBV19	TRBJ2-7	CASSMAGGPYEQYF
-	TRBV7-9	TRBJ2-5	CASSLGRTVNQETQYF
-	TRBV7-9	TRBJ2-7	CASSLIDEGSYEQYF
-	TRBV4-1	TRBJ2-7	CASSRGQGVYEQYF
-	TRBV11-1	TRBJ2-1	CASSPTSGIYNEQFF
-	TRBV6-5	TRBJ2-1	CASSYTQGTNEQFF
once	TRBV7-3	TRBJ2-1	CASSLWSGSSNEQFF
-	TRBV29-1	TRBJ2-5	CSVEFPFGGQGAGETQYF
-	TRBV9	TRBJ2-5	CASSVVGGNQETQYF
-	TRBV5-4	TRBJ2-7	CASSLGDIAGVLYEQYF
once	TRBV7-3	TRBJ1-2	CASSLRPGQGIYTF
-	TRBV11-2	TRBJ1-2	CASSFTGQSYGYTF
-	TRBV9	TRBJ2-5	CASSVGLATQETQYF
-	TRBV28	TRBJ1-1	CASSLSLQGSTEAFF
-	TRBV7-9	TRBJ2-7	CASSGHTRSYEQYF
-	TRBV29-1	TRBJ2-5	CSVEGGTYQETQYF
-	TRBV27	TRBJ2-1	CASSLVQKANEQFF
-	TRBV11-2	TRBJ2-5	CASNTLGGGKTQYF
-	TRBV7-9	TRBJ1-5	CASSSQNQPQHF
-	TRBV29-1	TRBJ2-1	CSVLAGTSSYNEQFF
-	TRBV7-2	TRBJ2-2	CASSKGTSDPNTGELFF
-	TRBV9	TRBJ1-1	CASSLDRGTEAFF
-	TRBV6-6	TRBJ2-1	CASSLRYYNEQFF
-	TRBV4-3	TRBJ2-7	CASSQDASSYEQYF
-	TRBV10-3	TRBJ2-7	CATIDSSGKTAYEQYF
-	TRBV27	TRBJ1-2	CASRAGGVGYGYTF
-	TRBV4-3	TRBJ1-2	CASSQDGHPGQHLYGYTF
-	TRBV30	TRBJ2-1	CAWRLGQGNYNEQFF
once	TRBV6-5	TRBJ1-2	CASSYGTGTGGSGYTF
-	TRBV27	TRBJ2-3	CASSLSGDRFGDTQYF
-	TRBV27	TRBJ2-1	CASRLRGRGDEQFF
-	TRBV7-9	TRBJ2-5	CASTEQGDWGETQYF
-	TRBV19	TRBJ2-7	CASSIAGQGYEQYF
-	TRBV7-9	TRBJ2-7	CASSLERGSPYEQYF
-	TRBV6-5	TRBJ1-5	CASRGGQANQPQHF
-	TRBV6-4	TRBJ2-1	CASSVGVGGGGQFF
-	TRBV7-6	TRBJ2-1	CASSFSGALPNEQFF
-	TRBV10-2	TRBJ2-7	CASIGSSYEQYF
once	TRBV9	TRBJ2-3	CASRGGHPSTDTQYF
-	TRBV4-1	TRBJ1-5	CASSLQVEAGNQPQHF
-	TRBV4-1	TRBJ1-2	CASSPLGTDYGYTF
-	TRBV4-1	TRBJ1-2	CASSQDPAGVSGYTF
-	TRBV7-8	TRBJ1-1	CASSLVGENTEAFF
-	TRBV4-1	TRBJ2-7	CASSAGPTYEQYF
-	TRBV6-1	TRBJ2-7	CASSHGKSREQYF
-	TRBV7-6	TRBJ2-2	CASSPGPQIYTGELFF
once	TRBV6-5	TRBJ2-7	CASSYGTLGIEQYF
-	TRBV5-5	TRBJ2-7	CASSGEQGAFEQYF
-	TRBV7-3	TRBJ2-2	CASSSLAGEGTGELFF
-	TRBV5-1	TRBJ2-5	CASRTAGRALQETQYF
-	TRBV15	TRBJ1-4	CATSSSARTNEKLFF
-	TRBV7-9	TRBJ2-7	CASSSGTSYEQYF
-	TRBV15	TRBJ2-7	CATSRDPPTGPTLYEQYF
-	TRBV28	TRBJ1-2	CASSLSGLDRGRYGYTF
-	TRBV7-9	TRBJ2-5	CASITGETQYF
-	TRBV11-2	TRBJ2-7	CASSFEITTYEQYF
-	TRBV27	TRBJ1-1	CASSPRLENTEAFF
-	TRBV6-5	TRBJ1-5	CASSWGSGVDQPQHF
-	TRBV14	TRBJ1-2	CASSQERGPDYGYTF